This TCR beta chain appears in the sequencing data of a study of vaccination and CD4 T cells after COVID-19. The Oncomine TCR Beta short-read assay was applied to DNA of cultured CD4+ T cells. TCRdb redid the calling of the PCR reads with MiXCR, one entry per CDR3 protein. The table lists about 15,000 distinct CDR3 sequences, approximately 42% of them singletons, with around 20% in the top ten. This CDR3 region has 13 residues. Trimming cost V 1 base and J 12 bases, with 13 bases left between them. Germline V gene lookup returns CDR1 GTSNPN and CDR2 SVGIG (reference sequence). Treatment given: roughly 10-day PBMC culture with coronavirus spike peptide pools or control peptides (ViraFEST assay). About this clonotype itself: The antigen remains unidentified.

The sequence was obtained from a human donor with COVID-19. This rearrangement joins TRBV30 to TRBJ1-6; perhaps TRBD1 as D (5 bases). Sequenced input: cultured CD4+ T cells from blood. This CDR3 reads CAWSAGTNEPLHF. Here the CDR3 DNA reads TGTGCCTGGAGTGCCGGGACTAACGAACCCCTCCACTTT.